This passage covers 4 T cell receptor beta chains from one sample sequenced in a study of blood T cell repertoires in COVID-19. Assay used: immunoSEQ multiplex PCR; TCRdb lists only in-frame clones, some missing. This sample yields about 210,000 clones, of which about 80% are seen a single time; about 8.3% belongs to the top ten. The sample comprised peripheral blood. The origin of the receptors is a woman older than 75 with COVID-19, enrolled during active disease.

This chain connects TRBV25-1 to TRBJ1-6; perhaps TRBD1 as D (6 bases). There are 15 residues in the CDR3. V lost 2 bases, J lost 9 bases, and 14 bases lay in between. The germline V gene encodes CDR1 MGHDK and CDR2 SYGVNS. CDR3 coding DNA: TGTGCCAGCAGTGAAGCTTCTGGGGGCAGTTCACCCCTCCACTTT. Protein sequence: CASSEASGGSSPLHF.

V usage is TRBV7-9 and J usage is TRBJ1-2; D is ambiguous. The V gene's germline CDR1 is SEHNR and CDR2 FQNEAQ (reference sequence). V lost 5 bases and J 2 bases, leaving 18 bases between the germline ends. The CDR3 extends over 16 amino acids. Written as DNA, the CDR3 is TGTGCCAGCAGCCTACGCGAGGCACACTTGAACTATGGCTACACCTTC. The encoded protein is CASSLREAHLNYGYTF.

The rearrangement uses TRBV2 and TRBJ1-1; 7 bases align to TRBD1. Germline V gives CDR1 SNHLY, CDR2 FYNNEI. V trimming: 4 bases; J trimming: 8 bases; junction bases outside the gene matches: 7. The CDR3 loop spans 13 amino acids. In DNA, the CDR3 is TGTGCCAGCAGTGGTGAGGGGGCGGCGGAAGCTTTCTTT. This gives the protein CASSGEGAAEAFF.

The J gene is TRBJ1-2, the V gene TRBV7-2, with D unresolved. This CDR3 is 13 amino acids long. Trimming removed 5 bases at V and 2 bases at J, with 9 bases between. CDR1 is SGHTA and CDR2 is FQGNSA in the germline V gene. Here the CDR3 reads CASSPSGNYGYTF. The CDR3 nucleotides are TGTGCCAGCAGCCCTAGTGGGAACTATGGCTACACCTTC.